This is a list of T cell receptor beta chains from one sample in a study of cytomegalovirus exposure and HLA in healthy donors. Some clones are missing from TCRdb's copy, which holds only in-frame ones; the method was immunoSEQ multiplex PCR. Of 180,000 or so clones listed, 70% to 85% were seen once; the top ten hold roughly 0.098%. The sequencing input was PBMCs. All receptors derive from a boy between 2 and 10 years old in good health and CMV-seronegative. CDR3s include the opening cysteine and the closing phenylalanine or tryptophan. D genes are given only for firm matches. Rows give clone size only sometimes, using once, few, many, or a class for an expanded clone.

J,D,size,V,DNA,CDR3
TRBJ2-3,TRBD2,NA,TRBV9,TGTGCCAGCAGCGTAGGGCGGGGGACCACAGATACGCAGTATTTT,CASSVGRGTTDTQYF
TRBJ2-3,NA,NA,TRBV7-9,TGTGCCAGCAGCTTAGTCGCAGGGGATACGCAGTATTTT,CASSLVAGDTQYF
TRBJ2-3,TRBD2,once,TRBV7-2,TGTGCCAGCAGCCTGGAGAGGACTAGCGGGTCCGCAGATACGCAGTATTTT,CASSLERTSGSADTQYF
TRBJ2-3,TRBD1,NA,TRBV7-9,TGTGCCAGCAGCGGACAGGGCGACACAGATACGCAGTATTTT,CASSGQGDTDTQYF
TRBJ2-4,NA,NA,TRBV11-2,TGCGCCAGCAGCTTAGAAGGCAGGGATTTCGACATTCAGTACTTC,CASSLEGRDFDIQYF
TRBJ2-1,TRBD2,NA,TRBV7-2,TGTGCCAGCAGCCCCATAGCGGGGGGCTCCTACAATGAGCAGTTCTTC,CASSPIAGGSYNEQFF
TRBJ2-3,NA,NA,TRBV27,TGTGCCAGCAGTCCAGGGACTTACACAGATACGCAGTATTTT,CASSPGTYTDTQYF
TRBJ2-4,NA,NA,TRBV7-2,TGTGCCAGCAGCATCAACTACCGAGGGATTCAGTACTTC,CASSINYRGIQYF
TRBJ2-2,TRBD1,NA,TRBV5-1,TGCGCCAGCATCCGGGACAGGACTTCCACCGGGGAGCTGTTTTTT,CASIRDRTSTGELFF
TRBJ2-3,NA,few,TRBV5-1,TGCGCCAGCAGCTTGGAGTCACCAAGGGGTAGAAATACGCAGTATTTT,CASSLESPRGRNTQYF
TRBJ1-5,TRBD1,NA,TRBV7-2,TGTGCCAGCAGCTTAGCGACAGGGCCTCAGCCCCAGCATTTT,CASSLATGPQPQHF
TRBJ1-2,NA,NA,TRBV9,TGTGCCAGCAGCTCACTGGGGGGTCGGAACTATGGCTACACCTTC,CASSSLGGRNYGYTF
TRBJ2-1,TRBD1,once,TRBV7-3,TGTGCCAGCAGCTTAGGGTGGGACAGGGCTAGGAATGAGCAGTTCTTC,CASSLGWDRARNEQFF
TRBJ1-5,TRBD1,NA,TRBV19,TGTGCCAGTAGTAGCCGTCAGGGACAGGCCAATCAGCCCCAGCATTTT,CASSSRQGQANQPQHF
TRBJ2-5,NA,NA,TRBV6-5,TGTGCCAGCAGTTACTACGTGGGGGCCACAGAAGAGACCCAGTACTTC,CASSYYVGATEETQYF
TRBJ1-6,NA,NA,TRBV19,TGTGCCAGTAGTATGGGTCTTCGACAGGCCACGGATTCACCCCTCCACTTT,CASSMGLRQATDSPLHF
TRBJ2-7,NA,NA,TRBV7-2,TGTGCCAGCAGCTTAGGGGCAGGGGGGTACGAGCAGTACTTC,CASSLGAGGYEQYF
TRBJ2-1,TRBD1,few,TRBV6-6,TGTGCCAGCAGTTACCCACGGGACAGGGCCTACAATGAGCAGTTCTTC,CASSYPRDRAYNEQFF
TRBJ2-1,NA,NA,TRBV7-6,TGTGCCAGCAGCACAGTGACTCGGGACAAGAAGTTCTTC,CASSTVTRDKKFF
TRBJ2-1,TRBD2,few,TRBV29-1,TGCAGCGTTGAAGCGTCTCTAAGGTTGGGCGGGGGTCCTTACAATGAGCAGTTCTTC,CSVEASLRLGGGPYNEQFF
TRBJ2-2,NA,NA,TRBV7-3,TGTGCCAGCAGCTTGATGGGGGCGTCGAACACCGGGGAGCTGTTTTTT,CASSLMGASNTGELFF
TRBJ2-3,NA,NA,TRBV10-1,TGCGCCAGTTCTTGTTTGGGCCCCACAGATACGCAGTATTTT,CASSCLGPTDTQYF
TRBJ1-4,TRBD1,few,TRBV5-4,TGTGCCAGCAGCTACAGGGGAACTAATGAAAAACTGTTTTTT,CASSYRGTNEKLFF
TRBJ1-3,NA,NA,TRBV5-4,TGTGCCAGCAGCCTCGGTGGAGTTGAAAACACCATATATTTT,CASSLGGVENTIYF
TRBJ2-1,NA,once,TRBV9,TGTGCCAGCAGCTCCGGGACTTCGACGCTTAATGAGCAGTTCTTC,CASSSGTSTLNEQFF
TRBJ1-1,NA,NA,TRBV19,TGTGCCAGTAGTTCACAGCTTAGGATGAACACTGAAGCTTTCTTT,CASSSQLRMNTEAFF
TRBJ2-1,TRBD2,NA,TRBV5-8,TGTGCCAGCAGCTTCGGCCTAGCGGGGTACCTAAACAATGAGCAGTTCTTC,CASSFGLAGYLNNEQFF
TRBJ1-2,TRBD1,NA,TRBV6-5,TGTGCCAGCAGTACCAGACAGGGGGCTGTTGACACCTTC,CASSTRQGAVDTF
TRBJ1-1,NA,NA,TRBV19,TGTGACAGTAGTATACAGGGTACTGAAGCTTTCTTT,CDSSIQGTEAFF
TRBJ1-5,TRBD1,NA,TRBV6-1,TGTGCCAGCAGTGAAGAGGGGGCGAGTCAGCCCCAGCATTTT,CASSEEGASQPQHF
TRBJ1-6,TRBD1,NA,TRBV19,TGTGCCAGTAGTAGACAGGGGGCACCCCTCCACTTT,CASSRQGAPLHF
TRBJ1-2,NA,NA,TRBV29-1,TGCAGCGTTGAACAGATCTATGGCTACACCTTC,CSVEQIYGYTF
TRBJ2-2,NA,NA,TRBV9,TGTGCCAGCAGCGTAGCGGGGAGACGGACCGGGGAGCTGTTTTTT,CASSVAGRRTGELFF
TRBJ2-7,NA,NA,TRBV7-8,TGTGCCAGCAGCCGCTACCGGGACAAGTCCTACGAGCAGTACTTC,CASSRYRDKSYEQYF
TRBJ1-1,NA,NA,TRBV19,TGTGCCAGTAGTATCTTCAGGGGAAGGGGGAACACTGAAGCTTTCTTT,CASSIFRGRGNTEAFF
TRBJ2-3,TRBD1,NA,TRBV6-1,TGTGCCAGCCTAGGCCCGGACAGGGGGCCAGATACGCAGTATTTT,CASLGPDRGPDTQYF
TRBJ1-3,NA,NA,TRBV18,TGTGCCAGCTCACTGGGACACCACGCCGGAAACACCATATATTTT,CASSLGHHAGNTIYF
TRBJ2-3,NA,NA,TRBV10-2,TGCGCCAGCAGTACCGGGACTTACACAGATACGCAGTATTTT,CASSTGTYTDTQYF
TRBJ2-3,TRBD2,NA,TRBV5-6,TGTGCCAGCAGCTTCGGGACTAGGGGCGCAGATACGCAGTATTTT,CASSFGTRGADTQYF
TRBJ1-1,NA,NA,TRBV11-2,TGTGCCAGCAGCTTATCGTTCCGGGGTTCAAACACTGAAGCTTTCTTT,CASSLSFRGSNTEAFF
TRBJ1-2,NA,NA,TRBV6-1,TGTGCCAGCAGTGAAGCGTCGGCAGGGCTAGGCGGCTACACCTTC,CASSEASAGLGGYTF
TRBJ1-2,NA,NA,TRBV4-1,TGCGCCAGCAGCCAAGACAGGGGACGCCTCTATGGCTACACCTTC,CASSQDRGRLYGYTF
TRBJ2-1,TRBD2,NA,TRBV5-1,TGCGCCAGCAGCTTGGCTACACTAGCGGGGGCCTACAATGAGCAGTTCTTC,CASSLATLAGAYNEQFF
TRBJ2-3,TRBD1,NA,TRBV6-1,TGTGCCAGCAGTGGACAGGGGGCGGCAGATACGCAGTATTTT,CASSGQGAADTQYF
TRBJ1-5,NA,NA,TRBV4-3,TGCGCCAGCAGCCAAGATTATTCCTCAGCGAGCAATCAGCCCCAGCATTTT,CASSQDYSSASNQPQHF
TRBJ1-1,TRBD1,NA,TRBV27,TGTGCCAGCAGTTTTCAGCCGGGACAGGGGAACACTGAAGCTTTCTTT,CASSFQPGQGNTEAFF
TRBJ1-1,TRBD1,NA,TRBV4-3,TGCGCCAGCAGCCAAGAAAGGGGGACAGGTGAAGCTTTCTTT,CASSQERGTGEAFF
TRBJ2-7,TRBD2,NA,TRBV7-2,TGTGCCAGCAGCTTTAGGCGTTCTGGCGGGGGGGCCTACGAGCAGTACTTC,CASSFRRSGGGAYEQYF
TRBJ1-6,TRBD1,once,TRBV15,TGTGCCACCAGCGTACGGGACAGGGATTCACCCCTCCACTTT,CATSVRDRDSPLHF
TRBJ1-1,NA,once,TRBV9,TGTGCCAGCGCAGAACCTGACACTGAAGCTTTCTTT,CASAEPDTEAFF
TRBJ1-1,NA,NA,TRBV6-5,TGTGCCAGCAGTGGCAGGGGGAACACTGAAGCTTTCTTT,CASSGRGNTEAFF
TRBJ2-1,NA,once,TRBV10-3,TGTGCCATCAGTGAGGCTCCAGGGATGGGCGGATGGAATGAGCAGTTCTTC,CAISEAPGMGGWNEQFF
TRBJ1-2,NA,NA,TRBV5-1,TGCGCCAGCAGCTTGGAGGGGGACTATGGCTACACCTTC,CASSLEGDYGYTF
TRBJ2-1,TRBD2,NA,TRBV5-1,TGCGCCAGCAGCCCATGGACTAGCGACAATGAGCAGTTCTTC,CASSPWTSDNEQFF
TRBJ2-1,NA,NA,TRBV2,TGTGCCAGCGGGAGAGGGAGTTTAAACAATGAGCAGTTCTTC,CASGRGSLNNEQFF